The 18 T cell receptor beta chains below were found in one sample sequenced in a study of post-analysis software for immune sequencing data (dated by TCRdb to between 2015 and 2017). General study outcomes and caveats: Patients showed significantly higher frequencies than controls for roughly five TRBV segments, among them TRBV5-6, TRBV5-1 and TRBV20-1.

Their cognate antigens are unknown. Library preparation employed PCR. Sequencing instrument: Illumina HiSeq 2500. Unique molecular identifiers were incorporated into TCR beta cDNA libraries to reduce PCR and sequencing biases. In-frame beta chains were kept once TCRdb had trimmed the public reads at Q25 with fastp and called clones with MiXCR. Duplicate CDR3 protein sequences are folded into a single record with the most common DNA and genes. Within this sample are 450,000 to 650,000 distinct CDR3 sequences, with about 40% of them counted one time only. The top ten clones comprise under 2% of the sample. Sequenced: blood. Source of these receptors: a girl aged 5 to 17 with multiple sclerosis.

This clonotype was counted only a few times. This rearrangement joins TRBV7-9 to TRBJ2-4; TRBD2 matches 11 bases. The J call may be wrong; the DNA end is better matched by TRBJ2-5. Germline CDR1 SEHNR, CDR2 FQNEAQ (reference sequence). The CDR3 extends over 17 amino acids. CDR3 coding DNA: TGTGCCAGCAGCATCCGCCCCTCTAGCGGGAGGTTGGAGACCCAGTACTTC. This codes for CASSIRPSSGRLETQYF.

J is TRBJ2-5 and V is TRBV21-1; TRBD1, the D gene given by the table, was not confirmed from the DNA. Near its end, the DNA agrees better with TRBJ2-7, so the J call may be wrong. TRBV21-1 is classified as a pseudogene. The CDR3 has 14 residues. The DNA for the CDR3 is TGTGCCAGCAGCAATGGGACAGGGTACTACGAGCAGTACTTC. It translates to CASSNGTGYYEQYF.

The chain has TRBV2 and TRBJ1-1; no firm D call. The CDR3 runs to 14 residues. The germline V and J ends were trimmed by 7 bases and 2 bases, with 14 bases remaining between them. Germline lookup yields CDR1 SNHLY and CDR2 FYNNEI. CDR3 amino acids: CASTHEELNTEAFF. CDR3 DNA sequence: TGTGCCAGCACCCACGAGGAGCTAAACACTGAAGCTTTCTTT. The full variable domain, in which reference TRBV2 and TRBJ1-1 provide the parts outside the CDR3, is EPEVTQTPSHQVTQMGQEVILRCVPISNHLYFYWYRQILGQKVEFLVSFYNNEISEKSEIFDDQFSVERPDGSNFTLKIRSTKLEDSAMYFCASTHEELNTEAFFGQGTRLTVV.

This clonotype was recorded a few times. A much larger clone sits a single nucleotide away, making a read error possible. The rearrangement uses TRBV9 and TRBJ2-7; TRBD1 agrees at 10 bases. This CDR3 region has 16 residues. In germline, CDR1 is SGDLS, CDR2 YYNGEE. The CDR3 DNA sequence: TGTGCCAGCAGCGTTTCCGGGACAGGGGCCGCCTACGGGCAGTACTTC. This gives the protein CASSVSGTGAAYGQYF.

V gene TRBV5-5 combines with J gene TRBJ2-3; 9 bases align to TRBD1. This CDR3 has 16 amino acids. After removal of 3 bases from V and 4 bases from J, the junction contained 9 bases not matched to a gene. Germline assignment: CDR1 SGHKS and CDR2 YYEKEE (reference sequence). CDR3 region: CASSSTGDRDSDTQYF. The CDR3 region has the DNA TGTGCCAGCAGCTCAACCGGGGACAGGGATTCAGATACGCAGTATTTT.

V usage is TRBV7-2 and J usage is TRBJ2-7, with D hard to call. V lost 5 bases and J 0 bases, leaving 8 bases between the germline ends. CDR1 SGHTA and CDR2 FQGNSA come from the germline V gene. CDR3 size: 13 residues. The CDR3 is CASSPKSSYEQYF. In nucleotides, the CDR3 is TGTGCCAGCAGCCCCAAGAGCTCCTACGAGCAGTACTTC.

The chain couples TRBV5-5 to TRBJ2-7, with a possible D match to TRBD1 (5 bases). The V end lost 5 bases, the J end lost 0 bases, and 18 bases lay between the germline ends. CDR1 and CDR2 (germline): SGHKS, YYEKEE (reference sequence). The CDR3 consists of 16 residues. The CDR3 nucleotides read TGTGCCAGCAGTTCTAACTACAGGCTCTCCTCCTACGAGCAGTACTTC. Translation gives CASSSNYRLSSYEQYF. Filled out from reference TRBV5-5 and TRBJ2-7, the complete variable domain reads DAGVTQSPTHLIKTRGQQVTLRCSPISGHKSVSWYQQVLGQGPQFIFQYYEKEERGRGNFPDRFSARQFPNYSSELNVNALLLGDSALYLCASSSNYRLSSYEQYFGPGTRLTVT.

This chain connects TRBV11-2 to TRBJ1-1; D ambiguous. Germline V gene data show CDR1 as SGHAT and CDR2 as FQNNGV. The CDR3 has 12 amino acids. The ends were cut back, 0 bases at V and 11 bases at J, with 10 bases in the middle. Here the CDR3 DNA reads TGTGCCAGCAGCTTAGATCGGACCTTGGCTTTCTTT. Amino acids: CASSLDRTLAFF.

This clonotype was found a few times. V gene TRBV10-3 combines with J gene TRBJ2-5; the D is unclear. This CDR3 region has 16 residues. Deletions cut 5 bases from V and 3 bases from J, with 19 bases between. The germline V gene has CDR1 ENHRY and CDR2 SYGVKD. For the CDR3, the DNA is TGTGCCATCAGTTCAGGCATAGGCGAATCGGAAGAGACCCAGTACTTC. This translates into CAISSGIGESEETQYF.

This clonotype was seen more than once but under ten times. CDR3 coding DNA: TGTGCCAGCAGCTCGCGAAGCGGGAGCTCCTACAATGAGCAGTTCTTC. It specifies CASSSRSGSSYNEQFF. V gene TRBV7-9 combines with J gene TRBJ2-1; 8 bases are a match to TRBD2. The CDR3 totals 16 residues. Trimming took 4 bases from V and 0 from J; bases not matched to a gene: 5. CDR1 and CDR2 from the germline V gene are SEHNR and FQNEAQ (reference sequence).

The chain couples TRBV7-8 to TRBJ2-5; TRBD2 agrees at 13 bases. This CDR3 comprises 17 residues. Per the germline V gene, CDR1 is SGHVS and CDR2 is FQNEAQ. The ends lost 5 bases at V and 1 base at J; junction bases unmatched: 7. CDR3 amino acids: CASSLRLAGGTQETQYF. The DNA of the CDR3 is TGTGCCAGCAGCCTTCGACTAGCGGGGGGAACCCAAGAGACCCAGTACTTC.

CDR3 region: CASSQGRAGGPGNEQFF. The CDR3, as DNA: TGCGCCAGCAGCCAAGGTCGAGCGGGAGGGCCGGGGAATGAGCAGTTCTTC. The gene calls are TRBV4-1 and TRBJ2-1; 10 bases align to TRBD2. This CDR3 is 17 amino acids long. The V and J ends lost 1 base and 7 bases, in that order; junction bases with no gene match: 10. The V gene's germline CDR1 is MGHRA and CDR2 YSYEKL.

The chain links TRBV6-5 to TRBJ2-7, with 7 positions matching TRBD1. Germline V gene lookup returns CDR1 MNHEY and CDR2 SVGAGI. The CDR3 extends over 15 amino acids. With V trimmed by 0 bases and J by 3 bases, 5 bases remained unmatched. The CDR3 DNA reads TGTGCCAGCAGTTACTCAGTGGGACAGAACTACGAGCAGTACTTC. This sequence encodes CASSYSVGQNYEQYF.

J is TRBJ2-3 and V is TRBV20-1, with 8 bases matching TRBD2. Germline CDR1 is DFQATT and CDR2 is SNEGSKA (reference sequence). Unmatched junction bases numbered 2, after V lost 2 bases and J lost 4 bases. The CDR3 covers 13 residues. The CDR3 DNA reads TGCAGTGCTAGACCGGGACTAGCAGATACGCAGTATTTT. Its protein is CSARPGLADTQYF.

As regards this clonotype: This sequence may be a read error, since a much larger clone differs from it by one base. The chain joins TRBV12-3 or TRBV12-4 to TRBJ2-5; 14 bases map to TRBD2. This CDR3 is built from 18 residues. V trimming: 2 bases; J trimming: 4 bases; junction bases outside the gene matches: 9. Here the CDR3 DNA reads TGTGCCAGCAGTTTACGACTAGCGGGAGGGGCAGTGGGAGAGACCCAGTACTTC. This codes for CASSLRLAGGAVGETQYF.

CDR3 sequence reads: CASSLSLREGSYEQYF. The CDR3 nucleotides are TGTGCCAGCAGCTTAAGCTTGCGGGAGGGTAGCTACGAGCAGTACTTC. The chain couples TRBV7-6 to TRBJ2-7; 9 bases fit TRBD2. V dropped 2 bases and J dropped 3; count of bases not matched to a gene: 8. Germline assignment: CDR1 SGHVS and CDR2 FNYEAQ. There are 16 residues in the CDR3.

The rearrangement joins TRBV4-1 to TRBJ2-3, with 8 nucleotides matching TRBD2. Trimming cost V 7 bases and J 6 bases; bases outside gene matches: 6. CDR3 length: 13 residues. Germline CDR1 reads MGHRA; CDR2 reads YSYEKL. The CDR3 coding sequence is TGCGCCAGCATGCCTAGCGGGTGTGATACGCAGTATTTT. It is translated as CASMPSGCDTQYF.

V is TRBV5-8 and J is TRBJ2-7, with D unclear. CDR1 is SGHTS and CDR2 is YDEGEE in the germline V gene. Trimming shortened V by 4 bases and J by 4 bases, and 15 bases separated the two germline ends. The CDR3 extends over 14 amino acids. The CDR3 loop reads CASSPRARWYEQYF. The CDR3 nucleotides are TGTGCCAGCAGCCCCCGGGCCAGATGGTACGAGCAGTACTTC.